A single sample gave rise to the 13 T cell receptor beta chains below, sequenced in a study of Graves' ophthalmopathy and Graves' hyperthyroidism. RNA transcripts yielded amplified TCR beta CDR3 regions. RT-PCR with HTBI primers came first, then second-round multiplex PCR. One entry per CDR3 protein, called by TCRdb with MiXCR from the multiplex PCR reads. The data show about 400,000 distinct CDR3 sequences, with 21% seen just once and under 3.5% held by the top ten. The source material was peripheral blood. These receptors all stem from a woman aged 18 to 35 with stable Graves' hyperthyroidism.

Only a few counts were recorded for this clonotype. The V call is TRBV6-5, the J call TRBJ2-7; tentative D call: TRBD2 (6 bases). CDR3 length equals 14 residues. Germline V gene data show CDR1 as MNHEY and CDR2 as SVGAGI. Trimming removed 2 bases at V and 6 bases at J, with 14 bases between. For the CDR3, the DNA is TGTGCCAGCAGTTACACCACCTACGGGAGCGAGCAGTACTTC. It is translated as CASSYTTYGSEQYF.

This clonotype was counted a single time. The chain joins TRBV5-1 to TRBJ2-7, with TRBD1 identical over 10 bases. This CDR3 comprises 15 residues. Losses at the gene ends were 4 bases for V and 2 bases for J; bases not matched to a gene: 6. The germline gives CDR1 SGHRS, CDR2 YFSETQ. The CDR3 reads CASSHRQGAPYEQYF. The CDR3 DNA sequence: TGCGCCAGCAGCCACAGACAGGGGGCCCCCTACGAGCAGTACTTC.

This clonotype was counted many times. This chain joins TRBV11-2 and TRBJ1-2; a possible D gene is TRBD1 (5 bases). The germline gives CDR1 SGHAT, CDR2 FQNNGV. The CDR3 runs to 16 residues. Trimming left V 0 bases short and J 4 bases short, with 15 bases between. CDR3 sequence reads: CASSLDRRVGSYGYTF. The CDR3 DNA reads TGTGCCAGCAGCTTAGATCGCAGGGTCGGTAGCTATGGCTACACCTTC.

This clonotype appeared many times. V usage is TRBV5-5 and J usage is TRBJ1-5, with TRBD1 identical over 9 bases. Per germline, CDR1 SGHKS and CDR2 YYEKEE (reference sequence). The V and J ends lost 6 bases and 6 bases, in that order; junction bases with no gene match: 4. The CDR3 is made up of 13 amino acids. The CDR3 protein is CASNEGQGQPQHF. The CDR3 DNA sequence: TGTGCCAGCAACGAGGGACAGGGTCAGCCCCAGCATTTT.

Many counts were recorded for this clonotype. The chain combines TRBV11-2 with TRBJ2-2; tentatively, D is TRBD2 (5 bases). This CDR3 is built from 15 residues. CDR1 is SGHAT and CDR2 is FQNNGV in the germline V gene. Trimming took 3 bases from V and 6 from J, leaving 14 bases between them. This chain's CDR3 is CASSFYREGAGELFF. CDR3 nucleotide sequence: TGTGCCAGCAGCTTCTATCGAGAGGGAGCCGGGGAGCTGTTTTTT.

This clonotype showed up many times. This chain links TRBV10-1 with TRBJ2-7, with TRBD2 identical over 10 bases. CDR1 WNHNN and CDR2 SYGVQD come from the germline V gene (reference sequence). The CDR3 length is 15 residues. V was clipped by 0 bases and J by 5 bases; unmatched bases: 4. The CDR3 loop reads CASSESIAGGNEQYF. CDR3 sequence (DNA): TGCGCCAGCAGTGAGTCGATAGCGGGAGGTAACGAGCAGTACTTC.

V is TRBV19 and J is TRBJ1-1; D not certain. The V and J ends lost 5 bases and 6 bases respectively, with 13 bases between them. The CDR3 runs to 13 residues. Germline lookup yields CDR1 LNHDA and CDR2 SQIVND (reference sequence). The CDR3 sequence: CASSPLRRAEAFF. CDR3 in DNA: TGTGCCAGTAGTCCTCTAAGGAGGGCTGAAGCTTTCTTT.

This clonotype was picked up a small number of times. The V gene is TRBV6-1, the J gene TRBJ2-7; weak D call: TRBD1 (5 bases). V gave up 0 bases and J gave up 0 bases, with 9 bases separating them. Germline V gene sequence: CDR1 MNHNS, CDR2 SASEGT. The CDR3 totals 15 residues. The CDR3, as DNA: TGTGCCAGCAGTGAAGCCGGACAAGTCTCCTACGAGCAGTACTTC. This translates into CASSEAGQVSYEQYF.

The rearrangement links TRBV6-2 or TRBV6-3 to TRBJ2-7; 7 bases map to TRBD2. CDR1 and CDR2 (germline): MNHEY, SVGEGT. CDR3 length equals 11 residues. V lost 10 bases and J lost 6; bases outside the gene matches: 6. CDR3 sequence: CATGGAGEQYF. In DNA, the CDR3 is TGTGCCACGGGGGGAGCGGGCGAGCAGTACTTC.

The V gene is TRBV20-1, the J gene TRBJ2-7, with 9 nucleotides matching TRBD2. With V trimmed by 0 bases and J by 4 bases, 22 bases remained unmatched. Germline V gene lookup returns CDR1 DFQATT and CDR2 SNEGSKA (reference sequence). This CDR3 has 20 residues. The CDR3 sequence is CSARDLLPSGTSNERYEQYF. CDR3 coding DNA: TGCAGTGCTAGAGATCTGCTGCCTAGCGGGACCTCTAATGAGAGATACGAGCAGTACTTC.

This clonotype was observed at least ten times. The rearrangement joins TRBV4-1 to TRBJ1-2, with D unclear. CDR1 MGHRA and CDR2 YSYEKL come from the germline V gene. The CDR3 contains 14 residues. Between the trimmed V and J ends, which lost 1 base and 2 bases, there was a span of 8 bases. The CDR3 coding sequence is TGCGCCAGCAGCCAAGTTGGCGGGAACTATGGCTACACCTTC. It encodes CASSQVGGNYGYTF.

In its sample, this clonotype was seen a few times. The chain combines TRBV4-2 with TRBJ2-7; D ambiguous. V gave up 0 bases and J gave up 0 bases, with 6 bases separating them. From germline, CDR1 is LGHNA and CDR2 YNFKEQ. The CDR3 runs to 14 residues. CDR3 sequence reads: CASSQELTSYEQYF. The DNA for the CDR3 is TGTGCCAGCAGCCAAGAACTAACCTCCTACGAGCAGTACTTC.

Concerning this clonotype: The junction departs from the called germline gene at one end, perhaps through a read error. CDR3 protein: CASCKGGTGELSF. The CDR3 nucleotides are TGTGCCAGCTGTAAAGGGGGAACCGGGGAGCTGTCTTTT. The rearrangement links TRBV11-2 to TRBJ2-2; a possible D gene is TRBD1 (6 bases). This CDR3 comprises 13 residues. Germline V gene data show CDR1 as SGHAT and CDR2 as FQNNGV.